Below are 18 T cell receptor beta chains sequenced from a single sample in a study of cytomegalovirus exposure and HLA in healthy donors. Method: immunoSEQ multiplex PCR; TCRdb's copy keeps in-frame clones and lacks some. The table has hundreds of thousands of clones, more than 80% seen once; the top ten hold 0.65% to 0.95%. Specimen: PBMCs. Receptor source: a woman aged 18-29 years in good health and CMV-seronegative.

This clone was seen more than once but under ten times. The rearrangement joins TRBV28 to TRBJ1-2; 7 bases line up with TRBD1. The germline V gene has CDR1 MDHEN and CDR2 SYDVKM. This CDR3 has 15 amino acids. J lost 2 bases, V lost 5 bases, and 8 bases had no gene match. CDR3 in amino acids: CASSKARQGNYGYTF. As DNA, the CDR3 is TGTGCCAGCAGTAAGGCCAGACAGGGAAACTATGGCTACACCTTC.

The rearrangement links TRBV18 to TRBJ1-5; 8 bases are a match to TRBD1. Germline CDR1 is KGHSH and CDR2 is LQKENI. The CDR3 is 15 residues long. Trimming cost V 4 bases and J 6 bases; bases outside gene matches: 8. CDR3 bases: TGTGCCAGCTCACTGACAGGGGTTCAAGGTCAGCCCCAGCATTTT. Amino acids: CASSLTGVQGQPQHF.

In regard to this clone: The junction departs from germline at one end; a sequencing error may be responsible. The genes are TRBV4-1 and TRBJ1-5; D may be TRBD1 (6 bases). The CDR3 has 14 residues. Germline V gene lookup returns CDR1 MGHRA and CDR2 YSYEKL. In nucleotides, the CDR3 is TGCGTCAGCAGCCGAATATACAGGGATCAGCCCCAGCATTTT. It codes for CVSSRIYRDQPQHF.

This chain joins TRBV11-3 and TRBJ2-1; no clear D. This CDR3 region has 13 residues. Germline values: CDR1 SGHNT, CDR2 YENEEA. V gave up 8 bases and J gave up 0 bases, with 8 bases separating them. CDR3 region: CASSRSSYNEQFF. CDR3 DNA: TGTGCCAGCTCCCGGAGCTCCTACAATGAGCAGTTCTTC.

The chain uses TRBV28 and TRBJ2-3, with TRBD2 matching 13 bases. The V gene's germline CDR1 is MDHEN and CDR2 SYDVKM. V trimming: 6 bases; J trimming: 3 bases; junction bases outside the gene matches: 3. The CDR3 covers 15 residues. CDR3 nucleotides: TGTGCCAGCAGCCGGACTAGCGGGAGTACAGATACGCAGTATTTT. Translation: CASSRTSGSTDTQYF.

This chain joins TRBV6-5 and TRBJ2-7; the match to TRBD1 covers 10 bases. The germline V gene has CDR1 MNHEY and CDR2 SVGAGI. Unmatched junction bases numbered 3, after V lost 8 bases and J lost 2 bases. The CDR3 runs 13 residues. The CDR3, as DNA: TGTGCCAGCTGGGACAGGGGACCCTACGAGCAGTACTTC. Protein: CASWDRGPYEQYF.

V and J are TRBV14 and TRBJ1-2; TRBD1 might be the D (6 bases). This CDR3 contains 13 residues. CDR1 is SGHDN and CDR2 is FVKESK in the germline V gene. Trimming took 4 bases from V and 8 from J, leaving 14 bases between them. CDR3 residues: CASSPRGGDGYTF. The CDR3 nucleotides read TGTGCCAGCAGCCCTCGAGGGGGAGACGGCTACACCTTC.

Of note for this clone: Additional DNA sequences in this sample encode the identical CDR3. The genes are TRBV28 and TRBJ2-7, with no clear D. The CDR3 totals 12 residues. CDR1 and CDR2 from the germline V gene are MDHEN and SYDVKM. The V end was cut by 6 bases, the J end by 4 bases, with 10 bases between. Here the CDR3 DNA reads TGTGCCAGCAGCCTCCGGGTTTACGAGCAGTACTTC. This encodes CASSLRVYEQYF. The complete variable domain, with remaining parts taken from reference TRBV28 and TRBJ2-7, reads DVKVTQSSRYLVKRTGEKVFLECVQDMDHENMFWYRQDPGLGLRLIYFSYDVKMKEKGDIPEGYSVSREKKERFSLILESASTNQTSMYLCASSLRVYEQYFGPGTRLTVT.

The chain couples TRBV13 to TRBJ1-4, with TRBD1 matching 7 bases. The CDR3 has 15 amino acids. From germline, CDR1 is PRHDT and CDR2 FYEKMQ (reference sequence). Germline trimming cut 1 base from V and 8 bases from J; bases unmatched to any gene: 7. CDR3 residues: CASSLASQGEEKLFF. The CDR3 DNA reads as TGTGCCAGCAGCTTAGCTTCCCAGGGGGAGGAAAAACTGTTTTTT.

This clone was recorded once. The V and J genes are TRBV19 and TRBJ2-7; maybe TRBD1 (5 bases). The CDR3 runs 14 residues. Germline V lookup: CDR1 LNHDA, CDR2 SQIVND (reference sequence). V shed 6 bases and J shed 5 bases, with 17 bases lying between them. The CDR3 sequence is CASSTRVGVHEQYF. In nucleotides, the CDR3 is TGTGCCAGTAGCACCCGGGTAGGGGTCCACGAGCAGTACTTC.

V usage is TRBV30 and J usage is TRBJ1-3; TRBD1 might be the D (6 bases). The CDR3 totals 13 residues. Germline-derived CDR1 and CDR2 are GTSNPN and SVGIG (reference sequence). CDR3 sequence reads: CATDRSSGNTIYF. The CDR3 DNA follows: TGTGCTACGGACAGAAGCTCTGGAAACACCATATATTTT.

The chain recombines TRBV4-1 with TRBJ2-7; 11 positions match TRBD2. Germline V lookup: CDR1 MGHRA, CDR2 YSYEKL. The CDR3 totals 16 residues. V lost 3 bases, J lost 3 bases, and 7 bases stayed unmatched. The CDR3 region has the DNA TGCGCCAGCAGCCATGGGGGGACTAGCGGTCTCTACGAGCAGTACTTC. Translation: CASSHGGTSGLYEQYF.

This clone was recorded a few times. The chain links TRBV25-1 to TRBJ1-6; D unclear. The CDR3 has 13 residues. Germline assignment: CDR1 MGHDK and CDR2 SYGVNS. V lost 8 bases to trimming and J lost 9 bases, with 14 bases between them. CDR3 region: CASGGVSRSPLHF. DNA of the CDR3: TGTGCCAGCGGCGGGGTAAGCCGTTCACCCCTCCACTTT.

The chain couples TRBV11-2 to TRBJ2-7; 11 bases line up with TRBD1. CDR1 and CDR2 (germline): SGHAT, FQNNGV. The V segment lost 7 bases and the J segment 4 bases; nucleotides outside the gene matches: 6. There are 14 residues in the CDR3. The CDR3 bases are TGTGCCAGCACCCAGGACAGGGGGCTTTACGAGCAGTACTTC. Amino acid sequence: CASTQDRGLYEQYF.

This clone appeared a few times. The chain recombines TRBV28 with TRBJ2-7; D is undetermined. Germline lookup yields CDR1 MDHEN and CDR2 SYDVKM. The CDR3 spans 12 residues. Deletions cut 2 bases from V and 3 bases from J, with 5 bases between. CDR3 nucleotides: TGTGCCAGCAGTTTAGAGGACTACGAGCAGTACTTC. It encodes CASSLEDYEQYF.

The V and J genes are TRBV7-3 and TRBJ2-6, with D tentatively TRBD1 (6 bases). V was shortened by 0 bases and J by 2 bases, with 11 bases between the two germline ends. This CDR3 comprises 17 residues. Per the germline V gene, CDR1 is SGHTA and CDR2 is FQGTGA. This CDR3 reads CASSLTPTGTGANVLTF. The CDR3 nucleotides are TGTGCCAGCAGCTTAACCCCTACAGGGACTGGGGCCAACGTCCTGACTTTC.

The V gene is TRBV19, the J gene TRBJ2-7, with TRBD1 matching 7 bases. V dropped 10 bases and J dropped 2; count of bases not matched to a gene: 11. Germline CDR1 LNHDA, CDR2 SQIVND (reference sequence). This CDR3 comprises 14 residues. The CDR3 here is CATRTGHSTYEQYF. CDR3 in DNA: TGTGCCACCAGGACAGGCCATTCTACCTACGAGCAGTACTTC.

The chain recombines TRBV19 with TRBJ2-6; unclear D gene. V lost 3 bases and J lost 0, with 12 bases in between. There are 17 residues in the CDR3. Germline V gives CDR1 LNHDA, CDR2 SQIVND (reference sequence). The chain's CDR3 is CASSIGRSTSGANVLTF. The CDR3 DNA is TGTGCCAGTAGTATCGGCAGGTCTACCTCTGGGGCCAACGTCCTGACTTTC.